These 10 T cell receptor beta chains were all obtained from the same sample, sequenced in a study of CD8 T cells in Susac syndrome. Random hexamers primed reverse transcription of about 0.45 to 1 ug RNA. TCRdb ran MiXCR on the immunoSEQ multiplex PCR reads and lists one entry per CDR3 protein. The table records about 110,000 distinct CDR3 sequences, 90% to 98% of them present only once. The sample comprised CD4+ T cells from PBMCs. The source is a human donor in good health.

The gene calls are TRBV3-1 and TRBJ1-2; the D is unclear. Germline V gene data show CDR1 as LGHDT and CDR2 as YNNKEL (reference sequence). The CDR3 totals 13 residues. V lost 1 base to trimming and J lost 8 bases, with 11 bases between them. The CDR3 reads CASSQGLDWGYTF. The CDR3 coding sequence is TGTGCCAGCAGCCAAGGTCTTGACTGGGGCTACACCTTC.

The chain has TRBV13 and TRBJ1-6; D is unclear. The CDR3 is 16 residues long. The V gene lost 4 bases and the J gene lost 7 bases, with 17 bases spanning the gap. CDR1 is PRHDT, CDR2 FYEKMQ, per germline (reference sequence). CDR3 DNA: TGTGCCAGCAGCTCCAAACCATGGACGGGGAATTCACCCCTCCACTTT. Translating it yields CASSSKPWTGNSPLHF.

This rearrangement joins TRBV28 to TRBJ2-1; 7 bases align to TRBD1. Germline V CDR1 and CDR2: MDHEN, SYDVKM. J gave up 4 bases and V 6 bases, and 9 bases lay outside the gene matches. The CDR3 totals 15 residues. The CDR3 nucleotides read TGTGCCAGCAGATCGGGACAGACGAGGTACAATGAGCAGTTCTTC. Protein: CASRSGQTRYNEQFF.

This chain links TRBV19 with TRBJ2-5; the D call may be TRBD1 or TRBD2 (5 bases each). The CDR3 is 15 residues long. V shed 0 bases and J shed 5 bases, with 13 bases lying between them. Germline assignment: CDR1 LNHDA and CDR2 SQIVND (reference sequence). The CDR3 DNA reads as TGTGCCAGTAGTATAGAGAGGACACAGCGGGAGACCCAGTACTTC. The encoded protein is CASSIERTQRETQYF.

The rearrangement joins TRBV18 to TRBJ2-7; TRBD2 matches at 7 bases. The CDR3 length is 14 residues. Unmatched junction bases numbered 6, after V lost 4 bases and J lost 3 bases. Germline V gives CDR1 KGHSH, CDR2 LQKENI. The chain's CDR3 is CASSRPGRDYEQYF. The CDR3 nucleotides are TGTGCCAGCTCACGGCCAGGGAGGGACTACGAGCAGTACTTC.

The chain employs TRBV20-1 and TRBJ2-1; TRBD1 is a possible D gene (5 bases). V was cut by 3 bases and J by 2 bases, with 11 bases left in between. The CDR3 loop spans 14 amino acids. CDR1 is DFQATT and CDR2 is SNEGSKA in the germline V gene (reference sequence). Written as DNA, the CDR3 is TGCAGTGCTAGGCAAGGGGTTGCCTACAATGAGCAGTTCTTC. It encodes CSARQGVAYNEQFF.

This clonotype was observed once. The chain is built from TRBV4-3 and TRBJ2-5; D is unresolved. Trimming pared 0 bases from V and 5 bases from J, leaving 7 bases between. This CDR3 is 13 amino acids long. In germline, CDR1 is LGHNA, CDR2 YSLEER. CDR3 sequence: CASSQDRWETQYF. Written as DNA, the CDR3 is TGCGCCAGCAGCCAAGATAGGTGGGAGACCCAGTACTTC.

The chain combines TRBV5-1 with TRBJ2-7; a weak D match, TRBD1 (7 bases). The CDR3 extends over 15 amino acids. V lost 4 bases to trimming and J lost 0 bases, with 14 bases between them. Per germline, CDR1 SGHRS and CDR2 YFSETQ. The CDR3 is CASSPRGASSYEQYF. CDR3 nucleotides: TGCGCCAGCAGCCCCAGGGGGGCTAGCTCCTACGAGCAGTACTTC.

The chain couples TRBV18 to TRBJ1-6; tentatively, D is TRBD1 (6 bases). Germline V gene lookup returns CDR1 KGHSH and CDR2 LQKENI. Trimming left V 3 bases short and J 8 bases short, with 11 bases between. This CDR3 spans 14 amino acids. The CDR3: CASSPQGTDSPLHF. CDR3 DNA: TGTGCCAGCTCACCTCAGGGGACGGATTCACCCCTCCACTTT.

The chain has TRBV11-3 and TRBJ2-5; 10 bases agree with TRBD2. Germline V gene lookup returns CDR1 SGHNT and CDR2 YENEEA. Trimming took 1 base from V and 5 from J; bases not matched to a gene: 7. The CDR3 is 16 residues long. The CDR3 DNA follows: TGTGCCAGCAGCTTAGGGTACACTAGCGGGACGGAGACCCAGTACTTC. This codes for CASSLGYTSGTETQYF.